The 6 T cell receptor beta chains presented below share a single source sample, sequenced in a study of T cells expressing NK-cell markers. TCRdb re-called the 5' RACE reads and catalogs CDR3 proteins one per entry, DNA excluded. The ten top clones account for about 10%, within a sample of 300,000 to 500,000 distinct CDR3 sequences. Material: blood T cells: a sorted CD56 or NKG2C T cell subset, CD4+ or CD8+ T cells, or bulk PBMC T cells (not recorded which). The receptors were gathered from a woman aged 45-65 years in good health.

The V gene is TRBV7-8, the J gene TRBJ2-4; checking the TCRdb D call of TRBD1 is not possible without DNA. Per germline, CDR1 SGHVS and CDR2 FQNEAQ. This CDR3 contains 14 residues. CDR3 sequence reads: CASSLPGQGSIQYF.

This chain joins TRBV5-1 and TRBJ2-1; TCRdb designates TRBD2, a call that cannot be tested without DNA. The CDR3 runs 14 residues. Looked up from germline, CDR1 is SGHRS and CDR2 is YFSETQ. CDR3 in amino acids: CASSLGTTRNEQFF.

The genes are TRBV5-5 and TRBJ2-7. This CDR3 contains 13 residues. The germline V gene has CDR1 SGHKS and CDR2 YYEKEE (reference sequence). CDR3 in amino acids: CASSWDYLYEQYF.

The chain employs TRBV10-3 and TRBJ2-5; absent DNA, TCRdb's TRBD1 call cannot be checked. CDR1 is ENHRY and CDR2 is SYGVKD in the germline V gene. This CDR3 has 15 residues. The CDR3 loop is CAISESTVPQETQYF.

This rearrangement joins TRBV7-2 to TRBJ1-5. The CDR3 is made up of 14 amino acids. The germline V gene encodes CDR1 SGHTA and CDR2 FQGNSA. The CDR3 here is CASSPPSDNQPQHF.

The CDR3: CATSDYPGFSYNEQFF. J is TRBJ2-1 and V is TRBV24-1; TCRdb's D gene call, TRBD1, goes unchecked for lack of DNA. CDR1 and CDR2 from the germline V gene are KGHDR and SFDVKD. The CDR3 length is 16 residues.